This T cell receptor beta chain was sequenced for a study of T-cell reconstitution after alpha-beta-depleted transplantation in children. This clonotype was counted only a few times. Unique molecular identifiers were used to barcode this TCRbeta library. TCRdb re-derived calls from the PCR reads in MiXCR, one entry per CDR3 protein. The sample lists approximately 340,000 distinct CDR3 sequences, 10% occurring once. V trimming: 6 bases; J trimming: 9 bases; junction bases outside the gene matches: 12. This CDR3 is built from 14 residues. Germline V gene data show CDR1 as MNHEY and CDR2 as SVGEGT. This TCR was sampled from a human donor who donated a stem cell graft to a child with acute lymphoblastic leukemia. Here the sequenced sample was PBMCs from the stem cell graft donor, taken from the stem cell graft. The genes are TRBV6-2 or TRBV6-3 and TRBJ2-3; 7 bases match TRBD1. CDR3 residues: CASSRGQRHETQYF. Written as DNA, the CDR3 is TGTGCCAGCAGCCGGGGACAGAGACATGAAACGCAGTATTTT.